The clone carrying this TCR beta chain was found a few times. Its antigen is currently unknown. The data originate from a study of T-cell reconstitution after alpha-beta-depleted transplantation in children. Overall study results and limits: Reportedly, roughly two months post-transplant, alpha-beta T cells arose from several hundred expanded graft clones. Some patients owed their high day-60 TCRbeta diversity to surviving recipient T cells and thymic progenitors. The authors attributed T-cell counts and diversity one year after transplant mostly to newly produced T cells.

A library of TCRbeta sequences, prepared with unique molecular identifiers, was generated. Via MiXCR, TCRdb re-called the PCR reads, giving one row per CDR3 protein. The sample includes some 600,000 distinct CDR3 sequences, 10% to 15% of them seen just once. This receptor was taken from a male patient aged 10 to 17 who had a stem cell transplant for acute myeloid leukemia, so the T cells may come from the graft donor. This specimen consisted of PBMCs, mostly from graft donor cells, obtained 360 days after TCRalphabeta/CD19-depleted stem cell transplant.

The CDR3 spells CASSRQGHYEQYF. In DNA form, the CDR3 reads TGTGCCAGCAGCCGACAGGGCCATTACGAGCAGTACTTC. The rearrangement uses TRBV9 and TRBJ2-7, with TRBD1 identical over 7 bases. The V gene end was trimmed by 4 bases and the J gene end by 4 bases; junction bases not matched to a gene: 5. Germline assignment: CDR1 SGDLS and CDR2 YYNGEE. CDR3 length equals 13 residues.